Each of the 24 T cell receptor beta chains below was sequenced from the same sample in a study of technical replicates of blood from several donors. Some clones are missing from TCRdb's copy, which holds only in-frame ones; the method was immunoSEQ multiplex PCR. The sample lists tens of thousands of clones; about 97% were seen once. The specimen was T cells isolated from PBMCs. The receptors stem from a human donor in good health.

The chain is built from TRBV7-6 and TRBJ2-1; D is perhaps TRBD2 (5 bases). The CDR3 loop spans 15 amino acids. Trimming cost V 0 bases and J 0 bases, with 6 bases left between them. Germline V CDR1 and CDR2: SGHVS, FNYEAQ. The CDR3, as DNA: TGTGCCAGCAGCTTAGCTGGGAGCTCCTACAATGAGCAGTTCTTC. Translating gives CASSLAGSSYNEQFF.

This chain uses TRBV5-1 with TRBJ1-6, with D possibly being TRBD1 (6 bases). CDR1 is SGHRS and CDR2 is YFSETQ in the germline V gene. The V end was cut by 4 bases, the J end by 9 bases, with 14 bases between. The CDR3 totals 14 residues. DNA of the CDR3: TGCGCCAGCAGCGATGCAGGGGAAATTTCACCCCTCCACTTT. Amino acids: CASSDAGEISPLHF.

The chain's CDR3 is CASSFGQGGYGYTF. In nucleotides, the CDR3 is TGTGCCAGCAGTTTTGGACAGGGCGGCTATGGCTACACCTTC. The rearrangement uses TRBV27 and TRBJ1-2; 8 bases line up with TRBD1. The CDR3 has 14 amino acids. V gave up 3 bases and J gave up 4 bases; unmatched junction bases: 4. Germline V gene sequence: CDR1 MNHEY, CDR2 SMNVEV (reference sequence).

The J gene is TRBJ1-4, the V gene TRBV11-2, with a weak D call TRBD1 (6 bases). Germline CDR1 is SGHAT and CDR2 is FQNNGV. The V end lost 3 bases, the J end lost 8 bases, and 13 bases lay between the germline ends. The CDR3 contains 14 residues. For the CDR3, the DNA is TGTGCCAGCAGCTTCCGGGGCAGGGGCGAAAAACTGTTTTTT. It translates to CASSFRGRGEKLFF.

The gene calls are TRBV19 and TRBJ1-1, with 10 bases lining up with TRBD1. CDR1 LNHDA and CDR2 SQIVND come from the germline V gene (reference sequence). V shed 5 bases, J shed 8 bases, and the junction held 5 bases outside the gene matches. CDR3 length: 13 amino acids. CDR3 loop: CASSLKTGGEAFF. CDR3 sequence (DNA): TGTGCCAGTAGTCTAAAGACAGGGGGCGAAGCTTTCTTT.

This rearrangement joins TRBV5-1 to TRBJ2-3, with D possibly TRBD2 on 7 matching bases. Trimming removed 4 bases at V and 3 bases at J, with 21 bases between. Germline CDR1 SGHRS, CDR2 YFSETQ. The CDR3 sequence is 17 residues long. The CDR3 region is CASSPGRGGFVTDTQYF. The CDR3 coding sequence is TGCGCCAGCAGCCCCGGACGCGGGGGCTTTGTGACAGATACGCAGTATTTT.

This chain connects TRBV4-1 to TRBJ2-7; 10 bases fit TRBD2. The CDR3 totals 16 residues. The V gene end was trimmed by 1 base and the J gene end by 6 bases; junction bases not matched to a gene: 9. Germline lookup yields CDR1 MGHRA and CDR2 YSYEKL. CDR3 sequence (DNA): TGCGCCAGCAGCCAAGTCCCTAGCGGGAGTTCCCCCGAGCAGTACTTC. Encoded protein: CASSQVPSGSSPEQYF.

This chain uses TRBV27 with TRBJ2-7; no clear D gene. V was cut by 0 bases and J by 6 bases, with 9 bases left in between. Germline CDR1 and CDR2: MNHEY and SMNVEV (reference sequence). The CDR3 runs to 13 residues. The CDR3 DNA sequence: TGTGCCAGCAGTTTATCGATAGAGTTCGAGCAGTACTTC. The encoded protein is CASSLSIEFEQYF.

The chain carries TRBV27 and TRBJ2-5, with D hard to call. The CDR3 consists of 15 residues. The V gene lost 6 bases and the J gene lost 0 bases, with 14 bases spanning the gap. The germline V gene encodes CDR1 MNHEY and CDR2 SMNVEV (reference sequence). The CDR3 is CASSPLHLYQETQYF. CDR3 nucleotides: TGTGCCAGCAGCCCTCTCCACTTGTACCAAGAGACCCAGTACTTC.

The chain employs TRBV21-1 and TRBJ2-2; TRBD1 is the table's D call and was not checked against the DNA. TRBV21-1 corresponds to a pseudogene. This CDR3 has 16 residues. This CDR3 reads CASSNYNRAETGELFF. CDR3 sequence (DNA): TGTGCCAGCAGCAATTATAACAGGGCCGAGACCGGGGAGCTGTTTTTT.

The V and J genes are TRBV19 and TRBJ1-5; no clear D gene. The germline V gene encodes CDR1 LNHDA and CDR2 SQIVND (reference sequence). With 7 bases removed from V and 3 bases from J, the gap between germline ends came to 7 bases. The CDR3 has 12 residues. In DNA, the CDR3 is TGTGCCAGTACAGGTTACAATCAGCCCCAGCATTTT. Protein: CASTGYNQPQHF.

This clone was picked up a small number of times. The chain links TRBV29-1 to TRBJ1-1; possibly TRBD1 for D (5 bases). The CDR3 spans 13 residues. Trimming shortened V by 7 bases and J by 4 bases, and 16 bases separated the two germline ends. Germline CDR1 and CDR2: SQVTM and ANQGSEA. CDR3 in DNA: TGCAGCGCCCAACTGGTCCAGGGCACTGAAGCTTTCTTT. It codes for CSAQLVQGTEAFF.

The rearrangement joins TRBV15 to TRBJ1-2, with 7 bases lining up with TRBD1. Germline assignment: CDR1 LNHNV and CDR2 YYDKDF (reference sequence). The CDR3 spans 13 residues. Trimming took 3 bases from V and 8 from J; bases not matched to a gene: 6. CDR3 sequence reads: CATSSAQGPGYTF. CDR3 bases: TGTGCCACCAGCAGTGCACAGGGGCCCGGCTACACCTTC.

On this clone: The same CDR3 also results from other DNA sequences found in this sample. The chain links TRBV2 to TRBJ2-7, with D perhaps TRBD1 (5 bases). The CDR3 extends over 12 amino acids. Germline-derived CDR1 and CDR2 are SNHLY and FYNNEI. The V and J ends lost 4 bases and 4 bases respectively, with 8 bases between them. DNA for the CDR3: TGTGCCAGCAGTGCGCAGGGTTACGAGCAGTACTTC. It encodes CASSAQGYEQYF.

V usage is TRBV30 and J usage is TRBJ2-7, with no clear D. The length of the CDR3 is 12 residues. V lost 3 bases and J 5 bases, leaving 11 bases between the germline ends. The V gene's germline CDR1 is GTSNPN and CDR2 SVGIG (reference sequence). CDR3 DNA: TGTGCCTGGAGCCTGCTGTACAACGAGCAGTACTTC. Amino acid sequence: CAWSLLYNEQYF. The variable domain in full, completed from reference TRBV30 and TRBJ2-7, reads SQTIHQWPATLVQPVGSPLSLECTVEGTSNPNLYWYRQAAGRGLQLLFYSVGIGQISSEVPQNLSASRPQDRQFILSSKKLLLSDSGFYLCAWSLLYNEQYFGPGTRLTVT.

This clone was found once. The rearrangement links TRBV18 to TRBJ1-2; 8 bases are shared with TRBD1. V lost 3 bases and J lost 8; bases outside the gene matches: 8. Germline CDR1 KGHSH, CDR2 LQKENI. The CDR3 runs 14 residues. CDR3 protein: CASSPSRDRPGYTF. CDR3 sequence (DNA): TGTGCCAGCTCACCCAGCCGGGACAGGCCAGGCTACACCTTC.

The chain links TRBV28 to TRBJ2-2; D gene uncertain. CDR1 is MDHEN, CDR2 SYDVKM, per germline. V was pared by 6 bases and J by 5 bases, with 16 bases between. The CDR3 is made up of 15 amino acids. CDR3 sequence (DNA): TGTGCCAGCAGCCGCAACAGTTTGTCAACCGGGGAGCTGTTTTTT. Protein: CASSRNSLSTGELFF.

This rearrangement joins TRBV4-2 to TRBJ2-7, with TRBD2 identical over 11 bases. The V gene end was trimmed by 0 bases and the J gene end by 3 bases; junction bases not matched to a gene: 4. Germline lookup yields CDR1 LGHNA and CDR2 YNFKEQ. This CDR3 spans 16 amino acids. The CDR3 nucleotides are TGTGCCAGCAGCCAAGAGTTAGCGGGAGGGCTCTACGAGCAGTACTTC. It is translated as CASSQELAGGLYEQYF.

This sequence joins TRBV4-1 and TRBJ1-1, with 9 bases that match TRBD1. The CDR3 is made up of 15 amino acids. Germline trimming cut 2 bases from V and 3 bases from J; bases unmatched to any gene: 4. Germline CDR1 reads MGHRA; CDR2 reads YSYEKL. CDR3 nucleotide sequence: TGCGCCAGCAGCCAAAGGGACAGGGCGGACACTGAAGCTTTCTTT. Translated: CASSQRDRADTEAFF.

V is TRBV7-2 and J is TRBJ2-7, with D unresolved. This CDR3 comprises 17 residues. Trimming removed 1 base from V and 1 base from J, with 17 bases in between. The germline CDR1 and CDR2 sequences are SGHTA and FQGNSA. CDR3 coding DNA: TGTGCCAGCAGCTTAGGTCAGGTGGGCATCTATTCCTACGAGCAGTACTTC. Its translation: CASSLGQVGIYSYEQYF.

The chain is built from TRBV28 and TRBJ2-7; a weak D match, TRBD2 (5 bases). The CDR3 spans 14 residues. Per the germline V gene, CDR1 is MDHEN and CDR2 is SYDVKM. V gave up 5 bases and J gave up 2 bases, with 13 bases separating them. In nucleotides, the CDR3 is TGTGCCAGCAGTCACAAACTAGTCCCCTACGAGCAGTACTTC. Protein sequence: CASSHKLVPYEQYF.

The V gene is TRBV28, the J gene TRBJ1-3; D is uncertain. The ends were cut back, 6 bases at V and 1 base at J, with 7 bases in the middle. The germline CDR1 and CDR2 sequences are MDHEN and SYDVKM. The CDR3 loop spans 13 amino acids. The CDR3 region is CASSYPSGNTIYF. In nucleotides, the CDR3 is TGTGCCAGCAGCTACCCGTCTGGAAACACCATATATTTT.

V gene TRBV9 combines with J gene TRBJ2-1, with D possibly matching TRBD2 (6 bases). The germline V and J ends were trimmed by 6 bases and 10 bases, with 32 bases remaining between them. Germline CDR1 and CDR2: SGDLS and YYNGEE. There are 18 residues in the CDR3. CDR3 sequence (DNA): TGTGCCAGCATGCCCACCTCGGTAGCGGCAGGCATCCCCCGAGAGCAGTTCTTC. This translates into CASMPTSVAAGIPREQFF. The variable domain in full, with the rest retrieved from reference TRBV9 and TRBJ2-1, is DSGVTQTPKHLITATGQRVTLRCSPRSGDLSVYWYQQSLDQGLQFLIQYYNGEERAKGNILERFSAQQFPDLHSELNLSSLELGDSALYFCASMPTSVAAGIPREQFFGPGTRLTVL.

V usage is TRBV9 and J usage is TRBJ2-1; D uncertain. CDR1 and CDR2 (germline): SGDLS, YYNGEE. The CDR3 extends over 13 amino acids. The germline V and J ends were trimmed by 4 bases and 10 bases, with 15 bases remaining between them. In DNA, the CDR3 is TGTGCCAGCAGCCCGTCGGGTAACGGCGAGCAGTTCTTC. Its translation is CASSPSGNGEQFF.